This T cell receptor beta chain appears in the sequencing data of a study of vaccination effects on CD4 cells after COVID-19. On the study more broadly: Convalescent patients (n = two) were sampled 16 days and one week prevaccination.

The repertoire was sequenced with immunoSEQ multiplex PCR; TCRdb's copy has only in-frame clones and lacks some. The table lists about 45,000 clones, around 75% of them singletons. Peptide-pool stimulation followed by sequencing identified expanded antigen-specific CD4+ clonotypes in the ViraFEST assay. After less than twelve days in culture, the CD4+ T cells were isolated. It was between March and December 2020 that the person had a SARS-CoV-2 infection confirmed by PCR. Approximately 2.1 million PBMC were placed in each well, which was supplemented with approximately 9.7 IU/ml IL-2 and about 10 ug/ml peptides. A half-volume exchange with IL-2 medium occurred on days 3 and 7. Comment on this clone: Its antigen is not known.

The germline V gene encodes CDR1 SNHLY and CDR2 FYNNEI. This CDR3 contains 15 residues. J lost 8 bases, V lost 6 bases, and 8 bases had no gene match. This clonotype was obtained from a human donor who had a prior SARS-CoV-2 infection. The rearrangement joins TRBV2 to TRBJ2-1, with TRBD2 identical over 12 bases. The specimen was CD4+ T cells from PBMCs cultured with a peptide pool, collected before COVID-19 vaccination. DNA of the CDR3: TGTGCCAGCAGAAGGACTAGCGGGGAGAGCGATGAGCAGTTCTTC. It specifies CASRRTSGESDEQFF.